Below, 9 T cell receptor beta chains from the same sample are listed, as sequenced in a study of T cells in Graves' hyperthyroidism and ophthalmopathy. The investigators amplified TCR beta CDR3 regions from RNA transcripts. Carried out on the TCR CDR3, a first-round RT-PCR used the HTBI primer set. TCRdb reprocessed the multiplex PCR reads via MiXCR and lists one record per CDR3 protein. The sample includes about 350,000 distinct CDR3 sequences, 15% to 20% of them seen just once. The sample taken for sequencing was blood. The origin of the receptors is a woman aged 35 to 49 with Graves' ophthalmopathy.

This clonotype was seen at least ten times. The V call is TRBV7-2, the J call TRBJ2-2; D uncertain. Between the trimmed V and J ends, which lost 5 bases and 5 bases, there was a span of 12 bases. Per the germline V gene, CDR1 is SGHTA and CDR2 is FQGNSA. This CDR3 is 14 amino acids long. This CDR3 is CASSPNMKTGELFF. CDR3 sequence (DNA): TGTGCCAGCAGCCCAAATATGAAGACCGGGGAGCTGTTTTTT.

This clonotype was detected ten times or more. CDR3 nucleotide sequence: TGTGCCAGCAGTAAATCATCCGGGACTAGCGGAGTCTACGAGCAGTACTTC. Translated, it gives CASSKSSGTSGVYEQYF. The chain employs TRBV6-1 and TRBJ2-7; TRBD2 aligns across 11 bases. Per germline, CDR1 MNHNS and CDR2 SASEGT. The CDR3 contains 17 residues. The junction had 12 bases not matched to a gene; V was cut back by 5 bases and J by 3 bases.

At least ten counts were recorded for this clonotype. The gene calls are TRBV24-1 and TRBJ2-7, with a possible D match to TRBD1 (6 bases). The CDR3 has 14 residues. Trimming removed 6 bases from V and 3 bases from J, with 14 bases in between. CDR1 KGHDR and CDR2 SFDVKD come from the germline V gene. In DNA, the CDR3 is TGTGCCACCAGTCCCGGGACACTAGACTACGAGCAGTACTTC. It specifies CATSPGTLDYEQYF.

The chain couples TRBV10-3 to TRBJ2-6, with a possible D match to TRBD2 (6 bases). CDR1 and CDR2 from the germline V gene are ENHRY and SYGVKD. The CDR3 covers 15 residues. V dropped 9 bases and J dropped 3 bases, with 15 bases sitting between them. The CDR3 bases are TGTGCCATGGGGACGGGAGCTAATGGGGCCAACGTCCTGACTTTC. Protein sequence: CAMGTGANGANVLTF.

This clonotype was found many times. The CDR3 bases are TGCAGCGTTGAACAGGGGGCGAATCAGCCCCAGCATTTT. This sequence encodes CSVEQGANQPQHF. The chain carries TRBV29-1 and TRBJ1-5; 8 positions match TRBD1. This CDR3 has 13 residues. Germline CDR1 and CDR2: SQVTM and ANQGSEA. V gave up 2 bases and J gave up 4 bases; unmatched junction bases: 1.

This clonotype showed up many times. This chain links TRBV20-1 with TRBJ2-5, with a weak D call TRBD1 (6 bases). Trimming pared 5 bases from V and 1 base from J, leaving 8 bases between. CDR1 and CDR2 from the germline V gene are DFQATT and SNEGSKA (reference sequence). The CDR3 contains 12 residues. Here the CDR3 DNA reads TGCAGTGCTGACAGGCTCCAAGAGACCCAGTACTTC. This translates into CSADRLQETQYF.

This clonotype has a count of ten or more. The gene calls are TRBV19 and TRBJ1-3, with a possible D match to TRBD1 (5 bases). This CDR3 is 16 amino acids long. Germline-derived CDR1 and CDR2 are LNHDA and SQIVND (reference sequence). Trimming stripped 3 bases from V and 2 bases from J, with 14 bases between. CDR3 sequence (DNA): TGTGCCAGTAGTATTAACGGACACACCGCTGGAAACACCATATATTTT. This translates into CASSINGHTAGNTIYF. The variable domain in full, completed from reference TRBV19 and TRBJ1-3, reads DGGITQSPKYLFRKEGQNVTLSCEQNLNHDAMYWYRQDPGQGLRLIYYSQIVNDFQKGDIAEGYSVSREKKESFPLTVTSAQKNPTAFYLCASSINGHTAGNTIYFGEGSWLTVV.

This clonotype was counted many times. The genes are TRBV12-3 or TRBV12-4 and TRBJ2-2; 8 nucleotides match TRBD1. The V and J ends lost 4 bases and 4 bases, in that order; junction bases with no gene match: 5. This CDR3 is 15 amino acids long. CDR3 in amino acids: CASSSRTGPTGELFF. CDR3 DNA: TGTGCCAGCAGTTCACGGACAGGGCCCACCGGGGAGCTGTTTTTT.

At least ten counts were recorded for this clonotype. The DNA for the CDR3 is TGTGCCAGCAGCTCTACCGGGTCCACGTACCAAGAGACCCAGTACTTC. The encoded protein is CASSSTGSTYQETQYF. The rearrangement uses TRBV7-3 and TRBJ2-5; D is undetermined. Deletions cut 4 bases from V and 0 bases from J, with 15 bases between. Germline V gene lookup returns CDR1 SGHTA and CDR2 FQGTGA. CDR3 size: 16 residues.